Listed here is a single T cell receptor beta chain. Authors' processing steps: From reference gene primer amplification, estimates of nucleated cell counts were derived. Sequencing used immunoSEQ multiplex PCR; TCRdb keeps in-frame clones, though not all of them. V and J calls and clone size are given by that table; D and trimming were obtained from the DNA. The data show some 120,000 clones, with approximately 82% seen just once and 12% held by the top ten. CDR3 length equals 18 residues. V lost 4 bases, J lost 2 bases, and 23 bases lay in between. The germline V gene encodes CDR1 LGHDT and CDR2 YNNKEL (reference sequence). This specimen belongs to a study of blood T cell repertoires in COVID-19. Study-wide context: Researchers got acute and convalescent COVID-19 samples from the United States, Italy and Spain. From T cells, B-cell-depleted T cells, or PBMCs came the material, which was cDNA or gDNA.

Sequenced: peripheral blood. V is TRBV3-1 (or the pseudogene TRBV3-2) and J is TRBJ2-5; maybe TRBD2 (5 bases). This clonotype originated in a man aged 55 to 70 with acute or convalescent COVID-19. The DNA for the CDR3 is TGTGCCAGCAGCCGAAGCGCCCTTAGGGAGACCCTTCAAGAGACCCAGTACTTC. Its protein product is CASSRSALRETLQETQYF.